This T cell receptor beta chain originates from a study of shared clonotypes between healthy human individuals. Study outcomes and limitations: Exclusively blood specimens were collected; tissue repertoires likely differ. A reduction in generation probabilities was seen for non-shared clonotypes relative to those shared by all four donors.

About this clone: Its specificity is unknown.

The study ran the assay at deep level. TCRdb's table, derived via immunoSEQ multiplex PCR, lists solely in-frame clones and lacks some. The sample yields around 1.9 million clones, 90% to 95% seen once. Positive CCR7 selection of CD45RO-negative cells yielded the naive CD8 cells, and terminally differentiated effector memory CD45RA+ cells were excluded. The study drew its donors from healthy HIV-negative adults without recent acute infections or vaccinations. The germline V gene has CDR1 MNHEY and CDR2 SMNVEV (reference sequence). The CDR3 is 15 residues long. V was pared by 7 bases and J by 5 bases, with 12 bases of the junction left unmatched.

The chain joins TRBV27 to TRBJ2-7; 9 nucleotides agree with TRBD1. The sequence was obtained from a man younger than 35 in good health. Some clones in this sample may be carry-over from other donors' samples. Sequenced material: naive CD8+ T cells from PBMCs. Here the CDR3 DNA reads TGTGCCAGCACCGAGAACAGGGGGCTTCAACACGAGCAGTACTTC. Translating gives CASTENRGLQHEQYF.